A selection of T cell receptor beta chains follows, all from one sample in a study of cytomegalovirus exposure and HLA in healthy donors. Sequencing used immunoSEQ multiplex PCR; TCRdb keeps in-frame clones, though not all of them. The sample has about 110,000 clones, 70% to 85% seen once; the top ten hold roughly 3%. Sequencing input: PBMCs. The receptors shown here come from a young woman in good health and CMV-seronegative. CDR3s leave out the opening cysteine and the closing phenylalanine or tryptophan. Fields, in order: J gene, V gene, CDR3 protein.

>TRBJ1-1|TRBV30
AWSVKQGEAF
>TRBJ2-7|TRBV25-1
ASSNGGGRNEQY
>TRBJ2-3|TRBV7-9
ASSSGTGVRLDTQY
>TRBJ1-1|TRBV18
ASSPRDRANTEAF
>TRBJ2-5|TRBV6-6
ASSFPGQGAETQY
>TRBJ2-1|TRBV5-6
ASSLVLAGTYNEQF
>TRBJ1-5|TRBV21-1
ASKQTGGRSNQPQH
>TRBJ1-2|TRBV6-1
ASSEALSGTGWANYGYT
>TRBJ2-1|TRBV19
ASSGGTGLNEQF
>TRBJ2-5|TRBV25-1
ASSVVTLPEETQY
>TRBJ1-1|TRBV7-9
ASSPPSDRHTEAF
>TRBJ2-5|TRBV4-2
ASSQGTGGETQY
>TRBJ2-7|TRBV6-5
ASSYTQTGYEQY
>TRBJ1-6|TRBV20-1
SARWGRTIH
>TRBJ1-5|TRBV27
ASRAGTGVNQPQH
>TRBJ2-5|TRBV5-4
ASSPMGGWSQETQY
>TRBJ1-2|TRBV5-1
ASSEGSTGGHYGYT
>TRBJ2-3|TRBV27
ASSFEEKNTDTQY
>TRBJ2-4|TRBV25-1
ASSGGQGTAKNIQY
>TRBJ1-3|TRBV2
ASSPTGGRNTIY
>TRBJ2-2|TRBV7-9
ASSLAYIAGPGNTGELF
>TRBJ2-1|TRBV19
ASSRVLGLTYNEQF
>TRBJ2-7|TRBV4-1
ASSPMTGRTGIPYEQY
>TRBJ2-2|TRBV7-6
ASSLASGASSNTGELF
>TRBJ1-4|TRBV6-1
ASNDRGLGEKLF
>TRBJ2-1|TRBV4-1
ASSQDFRTGDLGNEQF
>TRBJ2-7|TRBV6-1
ASSPHGTGVEEQY
>TRBJ2-7|TRBV6-1
ASSSLAGGFYEQY
>TRBJ2-7|TRBV6-5
ASSQGTATYEQY
>TRBJ1-2|TRBV30
AWSDRAIGYGYT
>TRBJ2-1|TRBV14
ASSPAGGKSSYNEQF
>TRBJ2-6|TRBV9
ASSQQGSGANVLT
>TRBJ2-2|TRBV11-2
ASSPGTFTGELF
>TRBJ1-2|TRBV28
ASSIRRTGDGYT
>TRBJ1-5|TRBV27
ASSSLGRGNQPQH
>TRBJ2-7|TRBV9
ASSKGQYYEQY
>TRBJ2-7|TRBV10-3
AIKAVLNYEQY
>TRBJ1-1|TRBV6-5
ASSYSSGTANTEAF
>TRBJ2-7|TRBV19
ASSMGQGEQY
>TRBJ2-2|TRBV7-9
ASSSRTGTANLPGELF
>TRBJ1-2|TRBV27
ASTKTGANYGYT
>TRBJ1-1|TRBV9
ASSVATDWNTEAF
>TRBJ2-1|TRBV27
ASSAWDYGGEQF
>TRBJ2-1|TRBV2
ASALRDYNEQF
>TRBJ1-2|TRBV7-9
ASSGSGVQNYGYT
>TRBJ2-3|TRBV6-6
ASTWEGTDTQY
>TRBJ2-3|TRBV27
ASRTSTDTQY
>TRBJ2-3|TRBV28
ASSSPGGTDTQY
>TRBJ2-7|TRBV30
ACRTGEQY
>TRBJ2-1|TRBV6-5
ASSYALGSYNEQF
>TRBJ1-5|TRBV6-5
ASSYPPKPQH
>TRBJ2-7|TRBV7-9
ASSPSRGSIYEQY
>TRBJ2-7|TRBV2
ASSEALGTGYEQY
>TRBJ1-1|TRBV18
ASSPQGAYTEAF
>TRBJ2-7|TRBV7-8
ASSHEQGINEQY